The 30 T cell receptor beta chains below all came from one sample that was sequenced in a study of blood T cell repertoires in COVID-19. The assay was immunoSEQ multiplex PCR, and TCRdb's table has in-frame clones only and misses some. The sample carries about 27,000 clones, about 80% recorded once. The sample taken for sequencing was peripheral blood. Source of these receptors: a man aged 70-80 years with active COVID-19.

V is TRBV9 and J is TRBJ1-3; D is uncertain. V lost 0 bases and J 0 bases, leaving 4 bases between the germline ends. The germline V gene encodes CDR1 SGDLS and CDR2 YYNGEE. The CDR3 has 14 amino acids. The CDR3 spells CASSVDFSGNTIYF. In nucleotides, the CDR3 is TGTGCCAGCAGCGTAGACTTCTCTGGAAACACCATATATTTT.

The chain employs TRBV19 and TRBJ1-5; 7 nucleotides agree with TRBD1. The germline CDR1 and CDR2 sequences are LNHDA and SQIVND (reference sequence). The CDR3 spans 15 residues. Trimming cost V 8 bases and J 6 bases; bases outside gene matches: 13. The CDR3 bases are TGTGCCAGTGCTCTTACAGGGGTCCTTAGTCAGCCCCAGCATTTT. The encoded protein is CASALTGVLSQPQHF.

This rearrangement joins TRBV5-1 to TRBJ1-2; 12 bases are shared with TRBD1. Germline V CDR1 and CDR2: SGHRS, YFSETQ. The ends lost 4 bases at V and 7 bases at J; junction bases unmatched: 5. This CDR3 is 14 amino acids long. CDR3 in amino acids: CASSPGQGAGGYTF. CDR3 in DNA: TGCGCCAGCAGCCCGGGACAGGGGGCCGGTGGCTACACCTTC.

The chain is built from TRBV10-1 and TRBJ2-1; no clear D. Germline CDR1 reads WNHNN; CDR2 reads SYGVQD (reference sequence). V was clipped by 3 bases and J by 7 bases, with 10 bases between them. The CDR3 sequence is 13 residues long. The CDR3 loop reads CASSEEFQNEQFF. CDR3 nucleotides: TGCGCCAGCAGTGAAGAATTCCAGAATGAGCAGTTCTTC.

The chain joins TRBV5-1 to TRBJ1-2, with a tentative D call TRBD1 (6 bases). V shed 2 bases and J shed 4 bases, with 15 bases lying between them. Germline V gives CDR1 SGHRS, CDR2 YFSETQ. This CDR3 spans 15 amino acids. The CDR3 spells CASSLTTTGTYGYTF. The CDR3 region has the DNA TGCGCCAGCAGCTTAACCACGACAGGAACCTATGGCTACACCTTC. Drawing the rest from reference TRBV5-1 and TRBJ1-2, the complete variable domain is KAGVTQTPRYLIKTRGQQVTLSCSPISGHRSVSWYQQTPGQGLQFLFEYFSETQRNKGNFPGRFSGRQFSNSRSEMNVSTLELGDSALYLCASSLTTTGTYGYTFGSGTRLTVV.

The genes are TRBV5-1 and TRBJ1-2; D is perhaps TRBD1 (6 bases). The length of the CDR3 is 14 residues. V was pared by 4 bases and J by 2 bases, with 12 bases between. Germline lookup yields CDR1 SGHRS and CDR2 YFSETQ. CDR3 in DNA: TGCGCCAGCAGCGCCACAACAGGGAACTATGGCTACACCTTC. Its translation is CASSATTGNYGYTF. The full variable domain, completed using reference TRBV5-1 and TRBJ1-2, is KAGVTQTPRYLIKTRGQQVTLSCSPISGHRSVSWYQQTPGQGLQFLFEYFSETQRNKGNFPGRFSGRQFSNSRSEMNVSTLELGDSALYLCASSATTGNYGYTFGSGTRLTVV.

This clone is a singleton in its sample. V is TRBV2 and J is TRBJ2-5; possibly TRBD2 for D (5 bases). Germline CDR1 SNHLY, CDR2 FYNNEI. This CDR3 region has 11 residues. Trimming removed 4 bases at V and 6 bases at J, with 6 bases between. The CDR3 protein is CASSGEQTQYF. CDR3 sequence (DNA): TGTGCCAGCAGTGGGGAGCAGACCCAGTACTTC.

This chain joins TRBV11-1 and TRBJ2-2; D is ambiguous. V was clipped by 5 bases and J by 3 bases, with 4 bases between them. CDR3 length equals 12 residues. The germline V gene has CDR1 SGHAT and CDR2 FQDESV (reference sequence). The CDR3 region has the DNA TGTGCCAGCAGCCCGGACACCGGGGAGCTGTTTTTT. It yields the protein CASSPDTGELFF.

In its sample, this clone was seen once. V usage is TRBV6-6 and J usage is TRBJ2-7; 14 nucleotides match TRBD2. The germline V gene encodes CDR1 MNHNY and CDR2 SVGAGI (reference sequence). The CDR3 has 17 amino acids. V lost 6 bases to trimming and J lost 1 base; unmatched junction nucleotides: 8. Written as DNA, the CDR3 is TGTGCCAGCAGCCGAGGGACTAGCGGGAGCTTGTCCTACGAGCAGTACTTC. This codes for CASSRGTSGSLSYEQYF.

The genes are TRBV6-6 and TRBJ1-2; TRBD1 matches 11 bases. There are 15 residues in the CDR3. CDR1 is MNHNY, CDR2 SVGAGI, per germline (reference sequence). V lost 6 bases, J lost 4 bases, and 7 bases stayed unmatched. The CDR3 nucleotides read TGTGCCAGCAGCCTGGGGACAGGGGGTATCTATGGCTACACCTTC. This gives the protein CASSLGTGGIYGYTF.

The CDR3 reads CATSRDPSAANEKLFF. The CDR3 DNA is TGTGCCACCAGCAGAGACCCCTCGGCGGCTAATGAAAAACTGTTTTTT. The chain recombines TRBV15 with TRBJ1-4, with D unresolved. V shed 0 bases and J shed 3 bases, with 11 bases lying between them. Germline V gene data show CDR1 as LNHNV and CDR2 as YYDKDF (reference sequence). The CDR3 extends over 16 amino acids.

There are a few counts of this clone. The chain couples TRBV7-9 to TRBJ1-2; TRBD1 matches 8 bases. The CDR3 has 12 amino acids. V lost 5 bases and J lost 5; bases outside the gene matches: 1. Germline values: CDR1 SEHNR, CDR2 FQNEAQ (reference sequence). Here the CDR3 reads CASSRTGYGYTF. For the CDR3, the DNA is TGTGCCAGCAGCCGGACAGGGTATGGCTACACCTTC.

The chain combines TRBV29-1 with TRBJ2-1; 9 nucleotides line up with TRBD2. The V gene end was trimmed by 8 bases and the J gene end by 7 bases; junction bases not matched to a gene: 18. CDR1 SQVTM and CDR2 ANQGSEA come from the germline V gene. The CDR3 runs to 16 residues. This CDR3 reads CSTRDSGSRTGNEQFF. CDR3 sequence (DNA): TGCAGCACCCGAGATAGCGGGAGCAGGACTGGGAATGAGCAGTTCTTC.

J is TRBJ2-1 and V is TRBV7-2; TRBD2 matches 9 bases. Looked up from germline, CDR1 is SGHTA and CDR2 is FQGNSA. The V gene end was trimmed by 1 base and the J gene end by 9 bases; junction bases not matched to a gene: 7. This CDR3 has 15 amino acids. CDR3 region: CASSLVVRGGREQFF. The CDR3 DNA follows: TGTGCCAGCAGCTTAGTGGTGCGGGGGGGCCGTGAGCAGTTCTTC.

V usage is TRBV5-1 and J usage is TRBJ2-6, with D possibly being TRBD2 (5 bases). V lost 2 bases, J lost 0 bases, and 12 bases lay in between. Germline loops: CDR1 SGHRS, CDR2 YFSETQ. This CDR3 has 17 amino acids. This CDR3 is CASSFTTTASGANVLTF. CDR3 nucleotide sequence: TGCGCCAGCAGCTTTACGACTACGGCCTCTGGGGCCAACGTCCTGACTTTC.

The chain's CDR3 is CASSRSSYEQYF. In DNA, the CDR3 is TGTGCCAGCAGTCGCAGTTCCTACGAGCAGTACTTC. V and J are TRBV12-3 or TRBV12-4 and TRBJ2-7; D is uncertain. Trimming pared 5 bases from V and 1 base from J, leaving 6 bases between. This CDR3 has 12 residues.

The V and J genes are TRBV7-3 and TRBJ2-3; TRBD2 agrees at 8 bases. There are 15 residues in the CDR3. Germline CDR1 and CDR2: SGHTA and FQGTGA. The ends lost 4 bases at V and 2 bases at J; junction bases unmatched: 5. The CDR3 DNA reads TGTGCCAGCAGCTCTGGACTAGCCCCCACAGATACGCAGTATTTT. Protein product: CASSSGLAPTDTQYF.

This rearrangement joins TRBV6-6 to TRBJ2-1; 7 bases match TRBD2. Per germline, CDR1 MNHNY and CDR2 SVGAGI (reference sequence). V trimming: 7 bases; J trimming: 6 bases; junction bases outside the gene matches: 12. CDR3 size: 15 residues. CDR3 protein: CASIYKAGSRNEQFF. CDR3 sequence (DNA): TGTGCCAGCATCTACAAAGCGGGATCCCGCAATGAGCAGTTCTTC.

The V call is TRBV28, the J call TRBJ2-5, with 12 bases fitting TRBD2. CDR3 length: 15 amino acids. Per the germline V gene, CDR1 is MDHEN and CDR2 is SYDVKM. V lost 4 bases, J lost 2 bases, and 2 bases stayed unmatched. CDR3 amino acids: CASSSLAGGQETQYF. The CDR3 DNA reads TGTGCCAGCAGTTCTCTAGCGGGAGGGCAAGAGACCCAGTACTTC.

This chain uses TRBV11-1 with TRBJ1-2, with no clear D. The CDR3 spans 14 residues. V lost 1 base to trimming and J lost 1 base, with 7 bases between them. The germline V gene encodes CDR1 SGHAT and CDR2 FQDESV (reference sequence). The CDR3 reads CASSLDARNYGYTF. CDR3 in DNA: TGTGCCAGCAGCTTAGATGCGCGTAACTATGGCTACACCTTC.

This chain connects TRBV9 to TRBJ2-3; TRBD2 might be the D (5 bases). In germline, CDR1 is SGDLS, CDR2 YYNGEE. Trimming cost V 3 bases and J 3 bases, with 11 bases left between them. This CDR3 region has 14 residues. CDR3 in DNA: TGTGCCAGCAGCGCCCCGCCGGGGACAGATACGCAGTATTTT. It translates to CASSAPPGTDTQYF. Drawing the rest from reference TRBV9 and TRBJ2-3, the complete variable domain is DSGVTQTPKHLITATGQRVTLRCSPRSGDLSVYWYQQSLDQGLQFLIQYYNGEERAKGNILERFSAQQFPDLHSELNLSSLELGDSALYFCASSAPPGTDTQYFGPGTRLTVL.

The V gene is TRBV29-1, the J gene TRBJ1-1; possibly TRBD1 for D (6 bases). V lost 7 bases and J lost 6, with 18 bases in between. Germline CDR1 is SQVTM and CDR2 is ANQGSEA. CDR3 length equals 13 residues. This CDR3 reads CSAGAGERAEAFF. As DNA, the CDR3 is TGCAGCGCTGGGGCAGGGGAGAGGGCTGAAGCTTTCTTT.

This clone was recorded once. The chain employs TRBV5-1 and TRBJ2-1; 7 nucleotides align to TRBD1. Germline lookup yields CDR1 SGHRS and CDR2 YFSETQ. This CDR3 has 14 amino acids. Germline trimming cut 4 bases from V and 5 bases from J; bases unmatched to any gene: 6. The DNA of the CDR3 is TGCGCCAGCAGCATTGGGACAGAAGACAATGAGCAGTTCTTC. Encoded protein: CASSIGTEDNEQFF.

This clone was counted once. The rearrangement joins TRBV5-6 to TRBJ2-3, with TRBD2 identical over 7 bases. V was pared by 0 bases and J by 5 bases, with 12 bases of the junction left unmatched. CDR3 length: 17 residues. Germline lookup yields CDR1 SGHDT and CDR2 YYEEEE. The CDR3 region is CASSLARASGRGDTQYF. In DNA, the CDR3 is TGTGCCAGCAGCTTGGCTAGGGCTAGCGGAAGAGGAGATACGCAGTATTTT.

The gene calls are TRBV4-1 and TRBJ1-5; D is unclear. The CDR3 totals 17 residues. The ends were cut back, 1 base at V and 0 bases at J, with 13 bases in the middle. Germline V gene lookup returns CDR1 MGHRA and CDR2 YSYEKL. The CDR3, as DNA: TGCGCCAGCAGCCAAGTCGGGTGGTCGGGTAGCAATCAGCCCCAGCATTTT. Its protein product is CASSQVGWSGSNQPQHF.

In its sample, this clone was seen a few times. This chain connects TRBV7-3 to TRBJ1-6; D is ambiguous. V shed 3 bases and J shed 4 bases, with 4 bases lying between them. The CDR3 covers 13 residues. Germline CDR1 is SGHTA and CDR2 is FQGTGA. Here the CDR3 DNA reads TGTGCCAGCAGCTTGCAGTATAATTCACCCCTCCACTTT. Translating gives CASSLQYNSPLHF.

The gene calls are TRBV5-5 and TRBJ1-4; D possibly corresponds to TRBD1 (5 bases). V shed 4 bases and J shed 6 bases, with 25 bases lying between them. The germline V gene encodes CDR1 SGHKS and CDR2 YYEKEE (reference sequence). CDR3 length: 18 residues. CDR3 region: CASSRVPGTGAQHEKLFF. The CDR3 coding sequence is TGTGCCAGCAGCCGCGTTCCCGGGACGGGAGCCCAACATGAAAAACTGTTTTTT. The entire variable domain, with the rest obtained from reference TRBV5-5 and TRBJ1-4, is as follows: DAGVTQSPTHLIKTRGQQVTLRCSPISGHKSVSWYQQVLGQGPQFIFQYYEKEERGRGNFPDRFSARQFPNYSSELNVNALLLGDSALYLCASSRVPGTGAQHEKLFFGSGTQLSVL.

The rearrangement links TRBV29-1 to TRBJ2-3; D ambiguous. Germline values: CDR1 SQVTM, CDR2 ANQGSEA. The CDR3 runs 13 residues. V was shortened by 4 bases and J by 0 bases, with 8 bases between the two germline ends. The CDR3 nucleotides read TGCAGCGTTGCTCTGGGCAGCACAGATACGCAGTATTTT. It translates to CSVALGSTDTQYF.

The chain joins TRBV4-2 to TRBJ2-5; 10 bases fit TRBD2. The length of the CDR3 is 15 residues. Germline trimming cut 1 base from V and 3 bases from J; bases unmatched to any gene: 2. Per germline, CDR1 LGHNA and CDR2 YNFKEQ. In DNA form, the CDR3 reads TGTGCCAGCAGCCAAGGAGCGGGGGGGGAAGAGACCCAGTACTTC. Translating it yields CASSQGAGGEETQYF.

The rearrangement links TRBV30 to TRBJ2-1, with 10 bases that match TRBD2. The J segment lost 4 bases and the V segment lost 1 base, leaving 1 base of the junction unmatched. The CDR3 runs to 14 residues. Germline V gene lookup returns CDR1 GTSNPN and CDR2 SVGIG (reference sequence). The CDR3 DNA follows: TGTGCCTGGAGTGCTAGCGGGAGATACAATGAGCAGTTCTTC. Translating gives CAWSASGRYNEQFF.